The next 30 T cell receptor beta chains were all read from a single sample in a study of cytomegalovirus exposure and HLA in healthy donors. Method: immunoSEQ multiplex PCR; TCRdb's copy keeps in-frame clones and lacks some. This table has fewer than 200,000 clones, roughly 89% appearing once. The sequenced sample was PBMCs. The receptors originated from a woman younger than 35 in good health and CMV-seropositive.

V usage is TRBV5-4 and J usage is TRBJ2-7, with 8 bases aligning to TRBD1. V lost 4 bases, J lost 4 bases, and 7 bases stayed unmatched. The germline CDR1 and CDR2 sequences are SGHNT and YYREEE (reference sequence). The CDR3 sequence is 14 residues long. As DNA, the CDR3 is TGTGCCAGCAGCGACCAGGGGGCTGGGTACGAGCAGTACTTC. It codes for CASSDQGAGYEQYF.

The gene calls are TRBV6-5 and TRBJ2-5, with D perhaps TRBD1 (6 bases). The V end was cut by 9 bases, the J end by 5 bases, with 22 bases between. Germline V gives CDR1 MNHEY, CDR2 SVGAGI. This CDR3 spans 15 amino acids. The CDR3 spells CASWWGPGTWETQYF. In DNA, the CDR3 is TGTGCCAGTTGGTGGGGGCCAGGGACGTGGGAGACCCAGTACTTC.

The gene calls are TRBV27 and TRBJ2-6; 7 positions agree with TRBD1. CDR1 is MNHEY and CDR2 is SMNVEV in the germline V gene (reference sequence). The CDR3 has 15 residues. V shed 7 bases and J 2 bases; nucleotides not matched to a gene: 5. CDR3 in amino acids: CASKPDRTGANVLTF. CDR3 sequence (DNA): TGTGCCAGCAAGCCGGACAGGACTGGGGCCAACGTCCTGACTTTC. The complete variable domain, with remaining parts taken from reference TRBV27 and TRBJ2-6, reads EAQVTQNPRYLITVTGKKLTVTCSQNMNHEYMSWYRQDPGLGLRQIYYSMNVEVTDKGDVPEGYKVSRKEKRNFPLILESPSPNQTSLYFCASKPDRTGANVLTFGAGSRLTVL.

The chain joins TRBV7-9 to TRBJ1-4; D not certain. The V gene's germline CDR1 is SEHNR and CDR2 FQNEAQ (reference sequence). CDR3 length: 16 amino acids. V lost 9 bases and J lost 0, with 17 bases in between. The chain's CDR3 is CASDLGSQATNEKLFF. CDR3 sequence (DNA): TGTGCCAGTGATCTGGGCTCCCAAGCAACTAATGAAAAACTGTTTTTT. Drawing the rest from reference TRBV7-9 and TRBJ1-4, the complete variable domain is DTGVSQNPRHKITKRGQNVTFRCDPISEHNRLYWYRQTLGQGPEFLTYFQNEAQLEKSRLLSDRFSAERPKGSFSTLEIQRTEQGDSAMYLCASDLGSQATNEKLFFGSGTQLSVL.

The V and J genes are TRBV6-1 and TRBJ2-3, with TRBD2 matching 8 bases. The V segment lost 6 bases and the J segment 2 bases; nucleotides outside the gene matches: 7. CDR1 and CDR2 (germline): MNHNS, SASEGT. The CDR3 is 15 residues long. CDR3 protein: CASSREGGFTDTQYF. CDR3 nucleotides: TGTGCCAGCAGCCGGGAGGGGGGATTCACAGATACGCAGTATTTT.

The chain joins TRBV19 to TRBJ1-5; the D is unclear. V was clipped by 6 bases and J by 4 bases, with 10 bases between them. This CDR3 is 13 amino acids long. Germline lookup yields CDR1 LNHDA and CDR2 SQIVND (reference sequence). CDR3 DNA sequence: TGTGCCAGTAGCGGGAAACAGAATCAGCCCCAGCATTTT. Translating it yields CASSGKQNQPQHF.

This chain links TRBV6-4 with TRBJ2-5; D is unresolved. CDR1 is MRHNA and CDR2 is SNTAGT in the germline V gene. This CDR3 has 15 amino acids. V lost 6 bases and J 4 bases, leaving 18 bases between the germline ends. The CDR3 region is CASRFEHQLRETQYF. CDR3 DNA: TGTGCCAGCAGATTCGAGCACCAACTACGAGAGACCCAGTACTTC.

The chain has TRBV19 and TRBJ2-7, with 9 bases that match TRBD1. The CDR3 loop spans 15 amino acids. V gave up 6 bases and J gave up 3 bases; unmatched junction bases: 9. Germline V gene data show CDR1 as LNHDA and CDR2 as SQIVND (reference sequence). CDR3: CASSDPGQGFYEQYF. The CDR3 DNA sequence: TGTGCCAGTAGCGACCCGGGACAGGGCTTCTACGAGCAGTACTTC.

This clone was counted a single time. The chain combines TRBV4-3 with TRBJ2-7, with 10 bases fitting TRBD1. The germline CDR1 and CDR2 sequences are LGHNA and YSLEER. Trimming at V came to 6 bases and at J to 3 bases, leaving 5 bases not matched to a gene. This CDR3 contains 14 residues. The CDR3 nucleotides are TGCGCCAGCAGACCCGGACAGGGGGGCTACGAGCAGTACTTC. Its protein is CASRPGQGGYEQYF.

The CDR3 coding sequence is TGTGCCACCAGCAGAGGACTAGCGGGCACAGATACGCAGTATTTT. It yields the protein CATSRGLAGTDTQYF. The rearrangement joins TRBV15 to TRBJ2-3; the match to TRBD2 covers 9 bases. Looked up from germline, CDR1 is LNHNV and CDR2 is YYDKDF (reference sequence). V trimming: 1 base; J trimming: 1 base; junction bases outside the gene matches: 0. This CDR3 comprises 15 residues.

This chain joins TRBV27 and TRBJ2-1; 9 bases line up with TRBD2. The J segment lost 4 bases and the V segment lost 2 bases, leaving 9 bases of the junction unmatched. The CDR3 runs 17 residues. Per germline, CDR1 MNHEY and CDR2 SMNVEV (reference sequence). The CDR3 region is CASSLRGGTSPYNEQFF. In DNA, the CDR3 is TGTGCCAGCAGTTTACGAGGCGGGACTAGCCCATACAATGAGCAGTTCTTC.

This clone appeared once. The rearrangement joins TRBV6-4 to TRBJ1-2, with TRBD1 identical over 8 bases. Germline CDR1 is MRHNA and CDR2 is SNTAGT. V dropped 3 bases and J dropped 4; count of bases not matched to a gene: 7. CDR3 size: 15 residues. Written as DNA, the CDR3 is TGTGCCAGCAGTGAGCAGGGGGCTGAATCCTATGGCTACACCTTC. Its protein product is CASSEQGAESYGYTF.

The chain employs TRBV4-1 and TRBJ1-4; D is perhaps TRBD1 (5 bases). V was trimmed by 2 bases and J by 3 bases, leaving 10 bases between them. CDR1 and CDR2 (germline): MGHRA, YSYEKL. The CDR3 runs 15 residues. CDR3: CASSQNGGANEKLFF. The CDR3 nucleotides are TGCGCCAGCAGCCAAAACGGGGGTGCTAATGAAAAACTGTTTTTT.

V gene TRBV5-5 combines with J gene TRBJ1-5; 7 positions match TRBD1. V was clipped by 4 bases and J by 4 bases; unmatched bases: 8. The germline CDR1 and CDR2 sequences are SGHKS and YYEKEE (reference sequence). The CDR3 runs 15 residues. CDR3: CASSQQQGTNQPQHF. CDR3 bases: TGTGCCAGCAGCCAACAACAGGGGACAAATCAGCCCCAGCATTTT.

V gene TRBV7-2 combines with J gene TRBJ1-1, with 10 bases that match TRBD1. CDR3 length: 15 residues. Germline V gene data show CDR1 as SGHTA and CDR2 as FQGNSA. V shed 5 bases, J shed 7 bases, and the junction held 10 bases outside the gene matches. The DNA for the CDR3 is TGTGCCAGCAGCGGAGCCGGGACAGGGGCAGGTGAAGCTTTCTTT. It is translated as CASSGAGTGAGEAFF. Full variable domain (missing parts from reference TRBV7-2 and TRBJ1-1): GAGVSQSPSNKVTEKGKDVELRCDPISGHTALYWYRQSLGQGLEFLIYFQGNSAPDKSGLPSDRFSAERTGGSVSTLTIQRTQQEDSAVYLCASSGAGTGAGEAFFGQGTRLTVV.

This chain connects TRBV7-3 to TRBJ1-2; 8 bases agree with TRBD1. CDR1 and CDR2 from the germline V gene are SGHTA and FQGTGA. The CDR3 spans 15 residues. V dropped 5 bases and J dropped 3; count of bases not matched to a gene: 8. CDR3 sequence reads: CASSKLDREDYGYTF. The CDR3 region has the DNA TGTGCCAGCAGCAAGTTGGACAGGGAGGACTATGGCTACACCTTC.

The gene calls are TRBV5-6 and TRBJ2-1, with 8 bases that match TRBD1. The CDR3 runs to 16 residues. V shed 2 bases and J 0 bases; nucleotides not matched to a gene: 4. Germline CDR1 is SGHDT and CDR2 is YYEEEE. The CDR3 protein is CASSFGQGSSYNEQFF. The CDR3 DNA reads TGTGCCAGCAGCTTTGGACAGGGAAGCTCCTACAATGAGCAGTTCTTC. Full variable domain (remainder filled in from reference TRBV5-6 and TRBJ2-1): DAGVTQSPTHLIKTRGQQVTLRCSPKSGHDTVSWYQQALGQGPQFIFQYYEEEERQRGNFPDRFSGHQFPNYSSELNVNALLLGDSALYLCASSFGQGSSYNEQFFGPGTRLTVL.

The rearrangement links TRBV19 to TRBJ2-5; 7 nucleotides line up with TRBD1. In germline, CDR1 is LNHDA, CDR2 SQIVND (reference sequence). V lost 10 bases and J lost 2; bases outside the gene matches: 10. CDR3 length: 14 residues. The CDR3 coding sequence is TGTGCCACCCCCCCGGGACAGCTTCAAGAGACCCAGTACTTC. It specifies CATPPGQLQETQYF.

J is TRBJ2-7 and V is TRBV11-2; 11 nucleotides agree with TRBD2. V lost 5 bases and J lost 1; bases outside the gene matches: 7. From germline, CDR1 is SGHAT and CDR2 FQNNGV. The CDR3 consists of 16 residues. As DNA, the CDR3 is TGTGCCAGCAGCCTCTTGACTAGCGGGACATCCTACGAGCAGTACTTC. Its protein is CASSLLTSGTSYEQYF.

This CDR3 is CASSLETGGDGYTF. CDR3 nucleotides: TGTGCCAGCAGCCTCGAGACAGGGGGCGATGGCTACACCTTC. This rearrangement joins TRBV9 to TRBJ1-2; 10 nucleotides align to TRBD1. The CDR3 length is 14 residues. The germline V gene has CDR1 SGDLS and CDR2 YYNGEE. Unmatched junction bases numbered 6, after V lost 4 bases and J lost 6 bases.

The DNA of the CDR3 is TGTGCCAGCAAGAGGACTAGCGCAGATACGCAGTATTTT. Its translation is CASKRTSADTQYF. The chain combines TRBV27 with TRBJ2-3, with 9 bases matching TRBD2. Per the germline V gene, CDR1 is MNHEY and CDR2 is SMNVEV (reference sequence). CDR3 length: 13 amino acids. V lost 7 bases and J lost 4; bases outside the gene matches: 3.

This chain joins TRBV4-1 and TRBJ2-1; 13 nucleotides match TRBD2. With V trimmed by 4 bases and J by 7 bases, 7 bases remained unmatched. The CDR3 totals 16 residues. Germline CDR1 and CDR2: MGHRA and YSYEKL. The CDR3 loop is CASSRTSGGARNEQFF. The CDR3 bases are TGCGCCAGCAGCCGCACTAGCGGGGGGGCTAGAAATGAGCAGTTCTTC.

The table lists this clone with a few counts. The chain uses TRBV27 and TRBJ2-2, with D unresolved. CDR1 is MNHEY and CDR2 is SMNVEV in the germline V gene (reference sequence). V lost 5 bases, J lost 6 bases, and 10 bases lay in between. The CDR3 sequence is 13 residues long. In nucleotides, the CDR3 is TGTGCCAGCAGTCGCAGTCAGGCCGGGGAGCTGTTTTTT. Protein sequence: CASSRSQAGELFF.

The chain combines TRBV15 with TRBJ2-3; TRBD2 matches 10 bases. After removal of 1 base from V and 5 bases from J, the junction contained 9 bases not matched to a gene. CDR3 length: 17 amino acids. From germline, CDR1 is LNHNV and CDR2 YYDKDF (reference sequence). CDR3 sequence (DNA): TGTGCCACCAGCAGAGTGCCTAGCGGGGGTTCTGAAGATACGCAGTATTTT. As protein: CATSRVPSGGSEDTQYF.

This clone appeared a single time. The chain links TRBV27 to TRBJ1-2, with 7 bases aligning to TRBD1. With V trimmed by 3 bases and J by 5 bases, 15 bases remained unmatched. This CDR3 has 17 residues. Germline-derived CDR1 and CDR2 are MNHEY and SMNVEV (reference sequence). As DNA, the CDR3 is TGTGCCAGCAGTTTTATAGGGGGAAGGGGGCTTTTGTATGGCTACACCTTC. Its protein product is CASSFIGGRGLLYGYTF.

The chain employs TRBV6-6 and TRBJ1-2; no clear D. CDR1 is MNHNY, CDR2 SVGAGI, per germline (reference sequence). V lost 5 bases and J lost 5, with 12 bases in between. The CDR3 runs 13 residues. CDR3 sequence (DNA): TGTGCCAGCAGTGCGGGAGGTAGTTATGGCTACACCTTC. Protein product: CASSAGGSYGYTF.

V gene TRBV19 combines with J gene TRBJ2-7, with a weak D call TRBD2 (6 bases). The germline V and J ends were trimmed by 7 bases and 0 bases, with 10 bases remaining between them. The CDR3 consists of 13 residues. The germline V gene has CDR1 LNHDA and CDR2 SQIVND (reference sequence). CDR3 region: CASKGGPSYEQYF. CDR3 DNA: TGTGCCAGTAAGGGAGGACCCTCCTACGAGCAGTACTTC.

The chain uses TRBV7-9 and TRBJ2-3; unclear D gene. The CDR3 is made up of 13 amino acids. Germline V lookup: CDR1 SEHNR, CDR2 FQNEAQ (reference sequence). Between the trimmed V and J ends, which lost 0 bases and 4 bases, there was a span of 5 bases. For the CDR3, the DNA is TGTGCCAGCAGCTTAGCTTTCTCAGATACGCAGTATTTT. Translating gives CASSLAFSDTQYF.

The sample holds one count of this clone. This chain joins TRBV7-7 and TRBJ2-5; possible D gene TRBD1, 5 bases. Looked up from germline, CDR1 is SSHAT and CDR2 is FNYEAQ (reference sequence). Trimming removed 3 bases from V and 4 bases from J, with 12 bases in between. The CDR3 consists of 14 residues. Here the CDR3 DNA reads TGTGCCAGCAGCTTGACCCAGGGAACAGAGACCCAGTACTTC. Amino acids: CASSLTQGTETQYF.

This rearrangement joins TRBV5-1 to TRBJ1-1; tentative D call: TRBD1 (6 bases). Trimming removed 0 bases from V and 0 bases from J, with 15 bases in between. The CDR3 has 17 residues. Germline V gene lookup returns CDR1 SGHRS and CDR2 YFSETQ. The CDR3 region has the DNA TGCGCCAGCAGCTTGGCCGGAGCAGGGGAAATGAACACTGAAGCTTTCTTT. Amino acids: CASSLAGAGEMNTEAFF.